What follows is one T cell receptor (beta chain) and its context. Its antigen is not identified. This specimen belongs to a study of T cells after yellow fever vaccination. Study outcomes and limitations: From the bulk population, abundant clonotypes could contaminate and appear within FACS-sorted repertoires. The booster saw the reappearance of most primary-vaccination clones (96% CD4, about 90% CD8). The appearance of a small share of clonotypes in both CD4 and CD8 compartments was observed.

Germline CDR1 is MDHEN and CDR2 is SYDVKM. The CDR3 has 15 residues. V dropped 7 bases and J dropped 5; count of bases not matched to a gene: 5. TCR cDNA, made by 5'RACE template switching, carried an added universal primer site and UMIs. Each CDR3 protein gets one entry after TCRdb re-called the 5' RACE reads with MiXCR. This table holds a few hundred thousand distinct CDR3 sequences, about 7.1% found once. Here the sequenced sample was CD4+ T cells sorted from PBMCs, taken 15 days after the yellow fever booster vaccination. The receptor was derived from a man under 40 who received the YFV17D yellow fever vaccine. The V gene is TRBV28, the J gene TRBJ2-2; 12 bases are a match to TRBD2. The CDR3 is CASKGLAGSTGELFF. The CDR3 region has the DNA TGTGCCAGCAAGGGACTAGCGGGTTCTACCGGGGAGCTGTTTTTT.